The clone carrying this T cell receptor (beta chain) has ten or more counts. The data stem from a study of human T cells and chemical hapten exposure. As for the study in general: Small discrepancies in pooled library volume mainly accounted for the varying TCR yields per sample.

The time point is: pre-sensitization, week 0. Treatment given: therapeutic diphenylcyclopropenone sensitization with weekly scalp DPC. Researchers extracted total RNA from unfractionated whole blood. The library gave individual cDNA molecules unique molecular identifiers. Via MiXCR, TCRdb re-called the RACE reads, giving one row per CDR3 protein. Of tens of thousands of distinct CDR3 sequences in the sample, 7.5% to 8% were seen once. Germline CDR1 reads DFQATT; CDR2 reads SNEGSKA (reference sequence). The CDR3 consists of 14 residues. The V gene end was trimmed by 3 bases and the J gene end by 4 bases; junction bases not matched to a gene: 8.

The specimen was whole blood, collected in connection with sensitization to the hapten diphenylcyclopropenone (DPC). The chain has TRBV20-1 and TRBJ2-5; the match to TRBD2 covers 7 bases. The sequence came from a woman between 45 and 65 years old with alopecia areata. Some clones in this sample may be carry-over from other donors' samples. CDR3: CSARGAGAGETQYF. CDR3 bases: TGCAGTGCTAGGGGTGCGGGAGCCGGAGAGACCCAGTACTTC.